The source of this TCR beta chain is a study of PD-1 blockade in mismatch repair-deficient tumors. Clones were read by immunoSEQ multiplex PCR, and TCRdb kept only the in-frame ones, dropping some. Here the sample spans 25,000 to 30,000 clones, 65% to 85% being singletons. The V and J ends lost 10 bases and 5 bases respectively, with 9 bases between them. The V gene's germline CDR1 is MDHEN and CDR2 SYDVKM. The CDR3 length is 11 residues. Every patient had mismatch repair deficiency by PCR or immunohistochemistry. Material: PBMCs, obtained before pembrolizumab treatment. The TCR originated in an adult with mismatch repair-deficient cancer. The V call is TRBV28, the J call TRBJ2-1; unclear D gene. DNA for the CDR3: TGTGCCACCGCAGGAAACAATGAGCAGTTCTTC. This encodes CATAGNNEQFF.